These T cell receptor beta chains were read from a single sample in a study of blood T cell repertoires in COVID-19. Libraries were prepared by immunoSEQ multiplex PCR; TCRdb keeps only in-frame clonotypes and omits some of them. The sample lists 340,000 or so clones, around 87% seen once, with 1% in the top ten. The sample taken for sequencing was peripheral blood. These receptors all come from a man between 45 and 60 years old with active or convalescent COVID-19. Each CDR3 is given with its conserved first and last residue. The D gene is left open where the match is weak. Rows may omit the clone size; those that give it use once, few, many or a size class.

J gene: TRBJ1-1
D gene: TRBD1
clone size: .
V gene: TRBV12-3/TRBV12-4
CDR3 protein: CASSLTGHTEAFF
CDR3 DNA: TGTGCCAGCAGCCTGACAGGGCACACTGAAGCTTTCTTT

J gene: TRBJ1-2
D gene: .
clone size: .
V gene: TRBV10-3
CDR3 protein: CAISEDTGPYGYTF
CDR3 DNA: TGTGCCATCAGTGAGGATACAGGGCCCTATGGCTACACCTTC

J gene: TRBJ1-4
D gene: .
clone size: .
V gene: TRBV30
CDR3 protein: CAWRAAGEKLFF
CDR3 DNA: TGTGCCTGGCGGGCGGCGGGCGAAAAACTGTTTTTT

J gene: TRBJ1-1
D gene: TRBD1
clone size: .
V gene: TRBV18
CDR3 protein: CASSPRGTENTEAFF
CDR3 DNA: TGTGCCAGCTCACCACGCGGGACAGAAAACACTGAAGCTTTCTTT

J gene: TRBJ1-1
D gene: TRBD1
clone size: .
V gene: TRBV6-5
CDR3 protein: CASRQESLTGAEAFF
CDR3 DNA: TGTGCCAGCAGGCAAGAATCCCTGACAGGGGCTGAAGCTTTCTTT

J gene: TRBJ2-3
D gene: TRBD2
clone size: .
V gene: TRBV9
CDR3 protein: CASSSSRTSGITDTQYF
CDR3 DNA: TGTGCCAGCAGCTCGAGTCGGACTAGCGGGATCACAGATACGCAGTATTTT

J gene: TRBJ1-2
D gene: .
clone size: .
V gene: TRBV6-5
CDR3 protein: CASSYLGGEGYTF
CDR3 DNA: TGTGCCAGCAGTTACTTGGGGGGGGAGGGCTACACCTTC

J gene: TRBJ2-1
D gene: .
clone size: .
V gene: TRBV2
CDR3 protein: CASKPSRVDEQFF
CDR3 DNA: TGTGCCAGCAAGCCGTCCAGGGTTGATGAGCAGTTCTTC

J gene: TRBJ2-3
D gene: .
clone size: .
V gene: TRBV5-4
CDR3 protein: CAYPQEEGKRATDTQYF
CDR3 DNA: TGTGCCTATCCCCAGGAGGAGGGAAAGAGGGCCACAGATACGCAGTATTTT

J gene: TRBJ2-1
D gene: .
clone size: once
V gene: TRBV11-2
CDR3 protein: CASSLAAASHNEQFF
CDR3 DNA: TGTGCCAGCAGCTTGGCGGCAGCCTCTCACAATGAGCAGTTCTTC

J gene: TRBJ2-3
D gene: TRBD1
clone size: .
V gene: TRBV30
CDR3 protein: CAWSPYFGQGYTDTQYF
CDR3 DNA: TGTGCCTGGAGCCCATACTTCGGACAGGGTTACACAGATACGCAGTATTTT

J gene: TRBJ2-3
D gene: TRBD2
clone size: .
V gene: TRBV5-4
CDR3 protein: CASSQSGAWADTQYF
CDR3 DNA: TGTGCCAGCAGCCAAAGCGGGGCTTGGGCAGATACGCAGTATTTT

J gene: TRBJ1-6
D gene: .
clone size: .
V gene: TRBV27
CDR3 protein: CASSFDSSSYNSPLHF
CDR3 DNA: TGTGCCAGCAGTTTTGACAGCTCCTCCTATAATTCACCCCTCCACTTT

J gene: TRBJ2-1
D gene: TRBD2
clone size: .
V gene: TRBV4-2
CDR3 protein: CASSHDYLRGGLDEQFF
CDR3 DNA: TGTGCCAGCAGCCATGACTACCTCCGGGGGGGCCTCGATGAGCAGTTCTTC

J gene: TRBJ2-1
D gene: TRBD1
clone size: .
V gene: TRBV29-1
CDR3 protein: CSVHLGQGKGEQFF
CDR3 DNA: TGCAGCGTCCACTTGGGACAGGGAAAAGGGGAGCAGTTCTTC

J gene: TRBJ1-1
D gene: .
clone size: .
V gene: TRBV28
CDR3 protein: CASSLPSKVRTEAFF
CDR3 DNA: TGTGCCAGCAGTTTACCTTCAAAGGTGAGGACTGAAGCTTTCTTT

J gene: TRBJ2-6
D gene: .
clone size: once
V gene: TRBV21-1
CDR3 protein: CASSKGLAGGSGANVLTF
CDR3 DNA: TGTGCCAGCAGCAAAGGACTAGCGGGAGGTAGCGGGGCCAACGTCCTGACTTTC

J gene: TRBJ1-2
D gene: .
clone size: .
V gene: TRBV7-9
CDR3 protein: CASSFSGGYTF
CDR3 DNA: TGTGCCAGCAGCTTCTCGGGTGGCTACACCTTC

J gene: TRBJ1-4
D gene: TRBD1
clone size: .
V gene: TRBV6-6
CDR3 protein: CASSYSQGDGVKLFF
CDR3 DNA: TGTGCCAGCAGTTACTCCCAGGGGGACGGAGTGAAACTGTTTTTT

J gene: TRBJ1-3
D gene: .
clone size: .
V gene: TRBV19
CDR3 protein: CASSVGAAGNTIYF
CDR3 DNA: TGTGCCAGTAGTGTGGGGGCAGCTGGAAACACCATATATTTT

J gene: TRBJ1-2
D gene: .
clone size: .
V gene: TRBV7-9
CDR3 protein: CASSSRGGGGYTF
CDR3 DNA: TGTGCCAGCAGCTCGAGGGGAGGCGGAGGCTACACCTTC

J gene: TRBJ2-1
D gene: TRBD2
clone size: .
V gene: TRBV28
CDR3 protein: CASSLLSGGAGYNEQFF
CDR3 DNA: TGTGCCAGCAGTTTACTTAGCGGGGGGGCGGGATACAATGAGCAGTTCTTC